This T cell receptor beta chain emerged from a study of low-dose radiotherapy and immunotherapy resistance in tumors. About the research overall: Members of Cohort 1 were treated with 0.5 Gy per fraction every 2 weeks. The prescribed total PTV dose was 6.5 Gy. Dosing for Cohort 2 consisted of 1 Gy per fraction every two weeks, reaching a total of 13 Gy over 26 weeks.

Alpha- and beta-chain coverage of first-strand cDNA came from TRAV- and TRBV-specific primers. The PCR that amplified TCRs ran for 15 to 25 cycles, relying on a constant-region primer and a V-primer adapter. TCRdb ran MiXCR on the reads and lists one entry per CDR3 protein. The table lists fewer than 110,000 distinct CDR3 sequences, roughly 20% of them singletons. This clonotype was seen at least ten times. Time point given: after trial treatment. The sample's treatment: LDRT plus nivolumab, ipilimumab, low-dose cyclophosphamide and aspirin (RACIN trial). Trimming removed 5 bases from V and 5 bases from J; junction bases left unmatched: 11. Per germline, CDR1 MNHEY and CDR2 SVGEGT. The CDR3 is 15 residues long.

This TCR came from a male donor with prostate cancer. Sequenced here: PBMCs, sampled after low-dose radiotherapy plus immunotherapy. V and J are TRBV6-2 or TRBV6-3 and TRBJ2-5; 7 positions agree with TRBD2. CDR3 protein: CASSEQAGEWETQYF. In DNA, the CDR3 is TGTGCCAGCAGTGAACAGGCGGGGGAGTGGGAGACCCAGTACTTC.